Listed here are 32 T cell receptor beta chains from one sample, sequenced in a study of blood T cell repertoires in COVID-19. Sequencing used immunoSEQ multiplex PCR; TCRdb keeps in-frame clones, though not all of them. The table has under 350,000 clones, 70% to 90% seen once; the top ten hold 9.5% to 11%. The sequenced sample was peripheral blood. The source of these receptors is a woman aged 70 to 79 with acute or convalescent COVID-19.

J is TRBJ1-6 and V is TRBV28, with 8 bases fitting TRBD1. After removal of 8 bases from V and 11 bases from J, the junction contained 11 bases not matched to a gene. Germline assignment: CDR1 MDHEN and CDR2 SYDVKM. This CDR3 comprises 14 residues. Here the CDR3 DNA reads TGTGCCAGCTCACCCCAGGGGGCGTCCACACCCCTCCACTTT. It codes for CASSPQGASTPLHF. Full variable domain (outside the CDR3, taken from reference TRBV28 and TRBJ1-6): DVKVTQSSRYLVKRTGEKVFLECVQDMDHENMFWYRQDPGLGLRLIYFSYDVKMKEKGDIPEGYSVSREKKERFSLILESASTNQTSMYLCASSPQGASTPLHFGNGTRLTVT.

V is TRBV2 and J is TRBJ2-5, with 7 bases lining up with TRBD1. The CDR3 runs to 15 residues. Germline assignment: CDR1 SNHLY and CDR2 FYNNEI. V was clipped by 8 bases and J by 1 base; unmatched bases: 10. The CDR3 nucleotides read TGTGCCAGCGGGTCGAACAGGGGACCCCAAGAGACCCAGTACTTC. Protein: CASGSNRGPQETQYF.

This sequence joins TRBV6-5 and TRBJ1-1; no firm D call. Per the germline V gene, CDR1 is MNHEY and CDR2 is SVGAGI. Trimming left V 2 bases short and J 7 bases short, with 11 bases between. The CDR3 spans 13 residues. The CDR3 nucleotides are TGTGCCAGCAGTTACGTCGCCTCAGGTGAAGCTTTCTTT. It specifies CASSYVASGEAFF.

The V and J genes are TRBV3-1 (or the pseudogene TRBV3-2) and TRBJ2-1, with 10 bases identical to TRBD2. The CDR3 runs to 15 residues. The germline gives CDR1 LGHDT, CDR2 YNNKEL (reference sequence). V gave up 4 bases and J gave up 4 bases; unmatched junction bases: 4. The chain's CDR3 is CASSPTSGAYNEQFF. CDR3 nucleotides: TGTGCCAGCAGCCCCACTAGCGGGGCATACAATGAGCAGTTCTTC.

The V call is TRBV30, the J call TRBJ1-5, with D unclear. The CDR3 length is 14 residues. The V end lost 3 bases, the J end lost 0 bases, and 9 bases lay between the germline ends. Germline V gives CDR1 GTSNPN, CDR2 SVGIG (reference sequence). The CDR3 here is CAWRGVNSNQPQHF. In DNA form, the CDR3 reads TGTGCCTGGAGGGGCGTAAATAGCAATCAGCCCCAGCATTTT.

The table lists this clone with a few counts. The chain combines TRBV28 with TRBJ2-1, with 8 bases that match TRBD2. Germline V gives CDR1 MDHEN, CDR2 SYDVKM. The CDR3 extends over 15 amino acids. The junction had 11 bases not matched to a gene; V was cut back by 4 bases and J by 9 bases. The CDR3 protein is CASSSPQRGQSEQFF. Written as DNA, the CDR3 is TGTGCCAGCAGTTCCCCCCAGCGGGGGCAAAGTGAGCAGTTCTTC.

CDR3 sequence reads: CASSNSRGMWVNTEAFF. CDR3 coding DNA: TGTGCCAGCAGCAATTCCAGGGGGATGTGGGTGAACACTGAAGCTTTCTTT. This rearrangement joins TRBV3-1 (or the pseudogene TRBV3-2) to TRBJ1-1; 7 nucleotides agree with TRBD1. Germline lookup yields CDR1 LGHDT and CDR2 YNNKEL (reference sequence). The CDR3 contains 17 residues. The trim removed 5 bases at V and 0 bases at J, leaving 12 bases unmatched.

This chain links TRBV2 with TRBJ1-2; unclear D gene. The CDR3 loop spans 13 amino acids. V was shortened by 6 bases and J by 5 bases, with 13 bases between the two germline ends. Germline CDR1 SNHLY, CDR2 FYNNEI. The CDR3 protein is CASRVAGPYGYTF. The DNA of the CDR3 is TGTGCCAGCAGAGTTGCGGGCCCTTATGGCTACACCTTC. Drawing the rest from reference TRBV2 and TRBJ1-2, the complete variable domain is EPEVTQTPSHQVTQMGQEVILRCVPISNHLYFYWYRQILGQKVEFLVSFYNNEISEKSEIFDDQFSVERPDGSNFTLKIRSTKLEDSAMYFCASRVAGPYGYTFGSGTRLTVV.

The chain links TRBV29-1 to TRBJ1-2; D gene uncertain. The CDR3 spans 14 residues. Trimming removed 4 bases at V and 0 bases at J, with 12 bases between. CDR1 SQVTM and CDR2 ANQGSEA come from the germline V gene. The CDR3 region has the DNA TGCAGCGTTGCCCCCAGTGCCCCTAACTATGGCTACACCTTC. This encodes CSVAPSAPNYGYTF.

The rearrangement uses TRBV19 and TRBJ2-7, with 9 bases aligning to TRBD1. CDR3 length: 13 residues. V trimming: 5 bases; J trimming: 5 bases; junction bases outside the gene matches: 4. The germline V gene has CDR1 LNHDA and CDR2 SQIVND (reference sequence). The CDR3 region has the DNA TGTGCCAGTAGTCCACAGGGGGCCCACGAGCAGTACTTC. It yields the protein CASSPQGAHEQYF.

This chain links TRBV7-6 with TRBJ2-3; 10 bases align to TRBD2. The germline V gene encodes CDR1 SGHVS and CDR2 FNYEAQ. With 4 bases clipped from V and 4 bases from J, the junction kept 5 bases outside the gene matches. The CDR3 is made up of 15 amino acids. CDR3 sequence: CASSWQRGGADTQYF. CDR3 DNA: TGTGCCAGCAGCTGGCAGCGGGGGGGGGCAGATACGCAGTATTTT.

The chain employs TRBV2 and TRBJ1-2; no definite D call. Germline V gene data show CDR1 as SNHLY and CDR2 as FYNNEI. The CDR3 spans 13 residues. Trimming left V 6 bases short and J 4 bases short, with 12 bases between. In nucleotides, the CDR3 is TGTGCCAGCAGCCAAACAACCTCCTATGGCTACACCTTC. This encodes CASSQTTSYGYTF.

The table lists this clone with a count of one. The CDR3 nucleotides read TGTGCCAGCTCACCACCAAACTACCCCATGAACACTGAAGCTTTCTTT. Translating gives CASSPPNYPMNTEAFF. The V call is TRBV18, the J call TRBJ1-1, with unresolved D. Trimming cost V 0 bases and J 0 bases, with 11 bases left between them. Per germline, CDR1 KGHSH and CDR2 LQKENI. This CDR3 is built from 16 residues.

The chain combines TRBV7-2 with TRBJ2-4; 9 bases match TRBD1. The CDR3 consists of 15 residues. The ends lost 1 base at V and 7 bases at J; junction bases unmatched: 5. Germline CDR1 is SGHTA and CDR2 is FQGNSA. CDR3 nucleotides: TGTGCCAGCAGCTTAGGATCGACAGGGGGTAACATTCAGTACTTC. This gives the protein CASSLGSTGGNIQYF.

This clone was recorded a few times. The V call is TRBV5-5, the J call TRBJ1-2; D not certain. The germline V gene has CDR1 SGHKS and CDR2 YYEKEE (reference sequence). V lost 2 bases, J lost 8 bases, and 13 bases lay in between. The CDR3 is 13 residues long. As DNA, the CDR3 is TGTGCCAGCAGCTTCGGTTCTAGTCTCGGCTACACCTTC. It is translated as CASSFGSSLGYTF. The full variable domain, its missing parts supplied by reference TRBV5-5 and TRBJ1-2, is DAGVTQSPTHLIKTRGQQVTLRCSPISGHKSVSWYQQVLGQGPQFIFQYYEKEERGRGNFPDRFSARQFPNYSSELNVNALLLGDSALYLCASSFGSSLGYTFGSGTRLTVV.

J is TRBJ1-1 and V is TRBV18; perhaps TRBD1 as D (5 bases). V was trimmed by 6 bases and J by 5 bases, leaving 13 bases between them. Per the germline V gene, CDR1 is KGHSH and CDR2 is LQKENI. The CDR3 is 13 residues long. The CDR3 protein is CASSQGMGTEAFF. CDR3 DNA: TGTGCCAGCTCCCAGGGTATGGGGACTGAAGCTTTCTTT. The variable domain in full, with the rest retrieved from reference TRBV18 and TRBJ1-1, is NAGVMQNPRHLVRRRGQEARLRCSPMKGHSHVYWYRQLPEEGLKFMVYLQKENIIDESGMPKERFSAEFPKEGPSILRIQQVVRGDSAAYFCASSQGMGTEAFFGQGTRLTVV.

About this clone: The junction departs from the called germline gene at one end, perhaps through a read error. The CDR3 DNA follows: TGTGCCAGCAGCGTAACCCGGGATTACAATGAGCAGTTCTTC. Translated, it gives CASSVTRDYNEQFF. The J gene is TRBJ2-1, the V gene TRBV7-3, with D maybe TRBD2 (5 bases). The CDR3 totals 14 residues. Germline V CDR1 and CDR2: SGHTA, FQGTGA.

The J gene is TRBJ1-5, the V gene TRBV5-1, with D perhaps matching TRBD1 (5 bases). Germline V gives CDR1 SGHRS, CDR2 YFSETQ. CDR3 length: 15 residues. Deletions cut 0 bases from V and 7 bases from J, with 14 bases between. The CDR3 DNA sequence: TGCGCCAGCAGCTTGGCAGGGCGGTTGGGACAGCCCCAGCATTTT. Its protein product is CASSLAGRLGQPQHF.

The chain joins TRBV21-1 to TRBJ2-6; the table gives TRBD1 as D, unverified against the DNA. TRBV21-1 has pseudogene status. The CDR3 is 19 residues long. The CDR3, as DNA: TGTGCCAGCACGACTAAGGTGGACAGCCGATCCTCTGGGGCCAACGTCCTGACTTTC. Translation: CASTTKVDSRSSGANVLTF.

CDR3: CASSEGQGSYYGYTF. CDR3 in DNA: TGTGCCAGCAGTGAGGGACAGGGGAGTTACTATGGCTACACCTTC. The rearrangement uses TRBV25-1 and TRBJ1-2; the match to TRBD1 covers 10 bases. Germline loops: CDR1 MGHDK, CDR2 SYGVNS. The V and J ends lost 3 bases and 3 bases, in that order; junction bases with no gene match: 4. The CDR3 loop spans 15 amino acids.

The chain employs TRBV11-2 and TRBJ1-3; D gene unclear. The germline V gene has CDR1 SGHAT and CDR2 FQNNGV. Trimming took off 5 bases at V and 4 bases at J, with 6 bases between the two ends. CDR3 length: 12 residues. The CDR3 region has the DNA TGTGCCAGCAGCGCGGGGGGAAACACCATATATTTT. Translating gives CASSAGGNTIYF.

CDR3: CASSAGGGGTDTQYF. The CDR3 DNA sequence: TGTGCCAGCAGTGCCGGGGGAGGAGGCACAGATACGCAGTATTTT. V is TRBV2 and J is TRBJ2-3; a possible D gene is TRBD2 (6 bases). The V and J ends lost 4 bases and 1 base respectively, with 12 bases between them. Germline V gene lookup returns CDR1 SNHLY and CDR2 FYNNEI. This CDR3 is 15 amino acids long. Full variable domain (outside the CDR3, taken from reference TRBV2 and TRBJ2-3): EPEVTQTPSHQVTQMGQEVILRCVPISNHLYFYWYRQILGQKVEFLVSFYNNEISEKSEIFDDQFSVERPDGSNFTLKIRSTKLEDSAMYFCASSAGGGGTDTQYFGPGTRLTVL.

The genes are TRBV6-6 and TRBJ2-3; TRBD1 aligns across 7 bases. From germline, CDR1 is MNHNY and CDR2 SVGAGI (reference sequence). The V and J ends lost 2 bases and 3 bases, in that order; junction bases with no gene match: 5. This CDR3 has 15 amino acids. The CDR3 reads CASSYVQTGTDTQYF. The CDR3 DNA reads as TGTGCCAGCAGTTACGTCCAGACAGGGACAGATACGCAGTATTTT.

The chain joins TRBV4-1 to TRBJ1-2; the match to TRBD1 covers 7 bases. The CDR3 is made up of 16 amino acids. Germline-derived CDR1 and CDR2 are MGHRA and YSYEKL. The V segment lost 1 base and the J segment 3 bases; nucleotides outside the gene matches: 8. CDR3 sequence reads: CASSQASLGQDYGYTF. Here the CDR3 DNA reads TGCGCCAGCAGCCAAGCGTCTCTCGGACAGGACTATGGCTACACCTTC.

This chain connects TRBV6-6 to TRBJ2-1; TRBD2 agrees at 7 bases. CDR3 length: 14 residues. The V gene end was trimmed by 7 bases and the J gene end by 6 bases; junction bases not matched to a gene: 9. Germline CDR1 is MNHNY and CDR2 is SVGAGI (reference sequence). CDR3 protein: CASMISGVGNEQFF. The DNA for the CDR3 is TGTGCCAGCATGATCAGCGGGGTGGGCAATGAGCAGTTCTTC.

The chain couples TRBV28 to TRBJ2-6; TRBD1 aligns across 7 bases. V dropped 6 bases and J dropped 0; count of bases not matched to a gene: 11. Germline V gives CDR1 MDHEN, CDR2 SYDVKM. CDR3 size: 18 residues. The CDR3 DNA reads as TGTGCCAGCAGAGAACCCGGACAGGTCTCCTCTGGGGCCAACGTCCTGACTTTC. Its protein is CASREPGQVSSGANVLTF.

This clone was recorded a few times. The CDR3 nucleotides read TGCGCCAGCAGCTTCGTGGCAGGGCTCACTGAAGCTTTCTTT. Translation gives CASSFVAGLTEAFF. This chain uses TRBV5-1 with TRBJ1-1; D possibly corresponds to TRBD1 (5 bases). CDR3 length: 14 amino acids. Germline V gives CDR1 SGHRS, CDR2 YFSETQ. V was cut by 2 bases and J by 4 bases, with 12 bases left in between.

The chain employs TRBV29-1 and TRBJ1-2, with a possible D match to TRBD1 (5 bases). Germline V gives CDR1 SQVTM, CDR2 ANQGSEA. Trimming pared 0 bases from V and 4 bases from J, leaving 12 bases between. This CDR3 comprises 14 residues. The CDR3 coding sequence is TGCAGCGTTGAAGATCAGGGCGGCCCCTATGGCTACACCTTC. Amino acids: CSVEDQGGPYGYTF.

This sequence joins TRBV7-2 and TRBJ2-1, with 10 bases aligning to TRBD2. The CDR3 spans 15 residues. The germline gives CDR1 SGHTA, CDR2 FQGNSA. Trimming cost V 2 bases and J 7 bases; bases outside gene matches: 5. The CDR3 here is CASSLTSGAINEQFF. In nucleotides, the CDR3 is TGTGCCAGCAGCTTAACTAGCGGGGCGATTAATGAGCAGTTCTTC.

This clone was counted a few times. Here the CDR3 DNA reads TGCGCCAGCAGCCTCGAGGGATCTTCTAACTATGGCTACACCTTC. Translation gives CASSLEGSSNYGYTF. The V and J genes are TRBV4-1 and TRBJ1-2; D unclear. This CDR3 is 15 amino acids long. Germline V gene sequence: CDR1 MGHRA, CDR2 YSYEKL. V lost 4 bases and J lost 0, with 12 bases in between.

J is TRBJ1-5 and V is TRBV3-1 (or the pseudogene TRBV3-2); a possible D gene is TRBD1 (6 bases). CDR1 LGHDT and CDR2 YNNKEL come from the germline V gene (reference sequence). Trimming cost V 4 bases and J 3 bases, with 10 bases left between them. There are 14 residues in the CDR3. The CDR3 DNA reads TGTGCCAGCAGCCTCGGACAGATCAATCAGCCCCAGCATTTT. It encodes CASSLGQINQPQHF.

CDR3 residues: CASGSSGLGYTF. The CDR3 DNA reads as TGTGCTAGTGGTTCCTCAGGGCTCGGCTACACCTTC. The V call is TRBV12-5, the J call TRBJ1-2; D may be TRBD1 (5 bases). Trimming took off 4 bases at V and 8 bases at J, with 11 bases between the two ends. The CDR3 has 12 residues. The germline gives CDR1 LGHNT, CDR2 FRNRAP.